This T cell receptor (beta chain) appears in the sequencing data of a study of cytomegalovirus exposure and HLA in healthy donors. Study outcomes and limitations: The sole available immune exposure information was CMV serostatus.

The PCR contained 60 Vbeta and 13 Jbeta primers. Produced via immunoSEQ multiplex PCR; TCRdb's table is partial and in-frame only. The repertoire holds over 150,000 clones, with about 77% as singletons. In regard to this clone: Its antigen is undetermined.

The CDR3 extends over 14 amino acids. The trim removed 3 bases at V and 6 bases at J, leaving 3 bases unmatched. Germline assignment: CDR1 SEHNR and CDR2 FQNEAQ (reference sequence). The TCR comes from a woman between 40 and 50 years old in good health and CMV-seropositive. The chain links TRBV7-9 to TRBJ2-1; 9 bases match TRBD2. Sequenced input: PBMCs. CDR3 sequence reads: CASSLAGGLNEQFF. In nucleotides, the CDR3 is TGTGCCAGCAGCTTGGCGGGGGGGCTCAATGAGCAGTTCTTC.